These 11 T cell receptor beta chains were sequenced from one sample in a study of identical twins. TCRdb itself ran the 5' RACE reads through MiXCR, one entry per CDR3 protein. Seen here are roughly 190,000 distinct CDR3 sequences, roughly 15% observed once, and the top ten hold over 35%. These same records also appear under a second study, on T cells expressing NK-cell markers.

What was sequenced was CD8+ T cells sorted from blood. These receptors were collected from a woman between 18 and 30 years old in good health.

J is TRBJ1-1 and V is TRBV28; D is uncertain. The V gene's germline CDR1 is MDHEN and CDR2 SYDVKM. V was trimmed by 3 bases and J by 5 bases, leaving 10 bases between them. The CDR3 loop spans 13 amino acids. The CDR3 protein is CASSFEGGTEAFF. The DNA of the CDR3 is TGTGCCAGCAGTTTCGAGGGAGGTACTGAAGCTTTCTTT.

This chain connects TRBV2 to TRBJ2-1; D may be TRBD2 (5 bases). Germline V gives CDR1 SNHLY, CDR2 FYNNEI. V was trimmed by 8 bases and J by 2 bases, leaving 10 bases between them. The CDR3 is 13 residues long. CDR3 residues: CASEDSAYNEQFF. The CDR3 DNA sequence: TGTGCCAGCGAGGACTCGGCCTACAATGAGCAGTTCTTC.

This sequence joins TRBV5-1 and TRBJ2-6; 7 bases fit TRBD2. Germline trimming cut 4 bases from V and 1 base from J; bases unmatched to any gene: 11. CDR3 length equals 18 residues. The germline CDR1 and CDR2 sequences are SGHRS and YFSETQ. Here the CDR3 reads CASSIFPREGSGANVLTF. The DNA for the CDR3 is TGCGCCAGCAGCATTTTCCCGAGGGAGGGTTCTGGGGCCAACGTCCTGACTTTC.

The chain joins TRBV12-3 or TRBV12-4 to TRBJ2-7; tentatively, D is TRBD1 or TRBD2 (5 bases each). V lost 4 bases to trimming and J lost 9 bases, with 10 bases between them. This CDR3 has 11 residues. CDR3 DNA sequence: TGTGCCAGCAGTTGGGGGACCGTGCAGTACTTC. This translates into CASSWGTVQYF.

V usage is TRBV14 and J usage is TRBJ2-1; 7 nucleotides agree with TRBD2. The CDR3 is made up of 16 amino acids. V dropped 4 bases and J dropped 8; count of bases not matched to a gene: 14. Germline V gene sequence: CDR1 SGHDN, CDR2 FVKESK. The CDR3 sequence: CASSPRWTRDGDEQFF. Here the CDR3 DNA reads TGTGCCAGCAGCCCGCGATGGACTAGGGATGGGGATGAGCAGTTCTTC. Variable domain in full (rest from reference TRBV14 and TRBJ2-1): EAGVTQFPSHSVIEKGQTVTLRCDPISGHDNLYWYRRVMGKEIKFLLHFVKESKQDESGMPNNRFLAERTGGTYSTLKVQPAELEDSGVYFCASSPRWTRDGDEQFFGPGTRLTVL.

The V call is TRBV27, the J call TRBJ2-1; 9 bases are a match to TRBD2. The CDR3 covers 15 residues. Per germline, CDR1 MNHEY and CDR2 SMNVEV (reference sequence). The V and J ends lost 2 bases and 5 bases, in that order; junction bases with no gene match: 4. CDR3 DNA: TGTGCCAGCAGTTTAGGGATAGCGGGGGACAATGAGCAGTTCTTC. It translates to CASSLGIAGDNEQFF.

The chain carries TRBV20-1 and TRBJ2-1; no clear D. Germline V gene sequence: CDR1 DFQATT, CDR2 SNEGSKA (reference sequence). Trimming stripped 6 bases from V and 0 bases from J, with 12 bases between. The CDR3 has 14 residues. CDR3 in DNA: TGCAGTGCGCCTAGAGTAGGCTCCTACAATGAGCAGTTCTTC. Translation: CSAPRVGSYNEQFF.

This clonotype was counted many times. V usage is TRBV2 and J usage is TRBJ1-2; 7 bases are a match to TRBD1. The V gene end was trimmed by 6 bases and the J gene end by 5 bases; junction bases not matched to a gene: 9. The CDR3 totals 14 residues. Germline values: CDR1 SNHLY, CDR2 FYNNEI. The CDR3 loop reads CASRREGAGYGYTF. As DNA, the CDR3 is TGTGCCAGCAGAAGAGAGGGGGCTGGGTATGGCTACACCTTC.

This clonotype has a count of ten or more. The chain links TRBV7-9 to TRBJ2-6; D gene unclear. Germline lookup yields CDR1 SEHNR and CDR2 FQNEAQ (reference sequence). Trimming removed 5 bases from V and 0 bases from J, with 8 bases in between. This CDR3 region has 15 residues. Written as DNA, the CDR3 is TGTGCCAGCAGCCCCGCACACTCTGGGGCCAACGTCCTGACTTTC. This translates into CASSPAHSGANVLTF.

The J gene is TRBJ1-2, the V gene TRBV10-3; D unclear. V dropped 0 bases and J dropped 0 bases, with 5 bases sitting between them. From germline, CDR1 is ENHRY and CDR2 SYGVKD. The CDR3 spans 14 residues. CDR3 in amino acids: CAISESHANYGYTF. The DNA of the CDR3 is TGTGCCATCAGTGAGTCTCATGCTAACTATGGCTACACCTTC.

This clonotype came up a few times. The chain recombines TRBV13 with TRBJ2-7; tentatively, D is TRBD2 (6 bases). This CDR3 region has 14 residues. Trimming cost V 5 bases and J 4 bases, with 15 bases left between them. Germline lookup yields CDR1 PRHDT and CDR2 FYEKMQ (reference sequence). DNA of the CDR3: TGTGCCAGCAGCCCATCCGGGACTCATTACGAGCAGTACTTC. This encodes CASSPSGTHYEQYF.